This T cell receptor gamma chain is from a study of gamma-delta chains in newborns, infants, children (dated by TCRdb to about 2019). Looking at the study overall: According to the study title, microbial exposure causes polyclonal expansion of innate gammadelta T cells right after birth. How innate gammadelta T cell populations in human newborns were shaped by microbial exposure immediately after birth was investigated in the study.

This clone has a handful of counts. Its antigen is not yet known. No much larger clone exists at a distance of one base, and base qualities are not known. The CDR3, from cysteine to phenylalanine, totals 13 residues. Only the CDR3 part of the read is kept: 39 bases, read in frame from the first base. For CDR1 and CDR2, the germline V gene lists VINAFY and YDVSNSKD. Unmatched junction bases come to 4, with V trimmed by 1 base and J by 4 bases. Instrument used: Illumina MiSeq. TCRdb processed the public reads again with the CATT caller, after which rows with matching DNA were combined. This sample comprises several hundred gamma-chain clones, 25% to 40% of them detected only once. The biggest ten clones account for 40% of the sample.

The rearrangement combines TRGV5 with TRGJ1 or TRGJ2. Sequencing used blood. This receptor was identified in a child who was a newborn, infant or young child, either healthy, febrile or measles-vaccinated (not recorded which). DNA sequence: TGTGCCACCTGGGACAGAATCTATTATAAGAAACTCTTT. This is translated as CATWDRIYYKKLF.